The present entry profiles one TCR beta chain with its context. Its antigen is not yet known. No clone much larger than this one lies a single base away; base qualities are absent. This sample stems from a study of shared clonotypes between healthy human individuals (dated by TCRdb to the early 2020s). Looking at the study overall: The cohort included three men and a couple of women between 18 and 49 years of age. Leukapheresis yielded between about 0.8 and 8.9 billion PBMCs per donor. To estimate repertoire size and how much clonotypes are shared between individuals, the study performed deep sequencing of blood TCR repertoires from five healthy adults. Per donor, three plates each were used for CD4 naive and CD4 memory, two for CD8 naive, and one for CD8 memory. Different laboratories and diverse techniques were used to prepare libraries and sequence TCR repertoires, to increase sequencing depth and limit assay-specific biases.

V and J lose 1 base and 8 bases, and a span of 11 bases separates them. The germline V gene encodes CDR1 SEHNR and CDR2 FQNEAQ (reference sequence). There are 14 amino acids in the CDR3, from cysteine to phenylalanine inclusive. CDR3 DNA only is kept here, 42 bases in frame from base 1. Overall study outcomes, separate from this receptor: Because the study included only a small number of donors, the genetic and exposure-history diversity represented was limited. When a few donors were compared, the shared fraction of clonotypes was about 5.5% for naive CD4, 3.5% to 4% for naive CD8, about 2.5% for memory CD4, and 0.3% to 0.5% for memory CD8. Naive subsets generally had larger estimated clonotype richness than memory subsets did. Compared with non-shared clonotypes, the clonotypes found in all four sorted-subset donors had higher generation probabilities. Sampling was restricted to blood, and TCR repertoires in tissue are likely to differ from TCR repertoires in blood. Pairwise subsampling led to the expectation that sequencing depth would affect the degree of clonotype sharing among donors. Even with the large sequencing depth, rarefaction of the sorted-subset datasets indicated that sequencing was incomplete.

The donors were healthy, HIV-negative adults who had no recently reported acute infections or vaccinations. Every donor was a Caucasian adult residing in Nashville, Tennessee, USA. CD4+ T cells were enriched by magnetic negative selection; naive cells were then positively selected on CD45RA, and the negative fraction formed the memory subset. Blood was obtained by leukapheresis, after which PBMCs were separated by Ficoll-Histopaque density gradient centrifugation and cryopreserved in liquid nitrogen vapor phase. Analytical flow cytometry was used to check the purity and quantity of every magnetically sorted T cell population. Genomic DNA was isolated from every sorted fraction and measured by UV absorbance on a Nanodrop 2000c. Using the deep immunoSEQ assay, multiplex PCR amplified TCR CDR3 regions from genomic DNA. Genomic DNA extracted from each cell subset was distributed evenly over all wells of several immunoSEQ 96-well plates, and each plate served as one replicate. Each replicate PCR for sorted subsets received roughly 0.2 ug genomic DNA, equal to some 32,000 T cell genomes. Purified libraries were measured with a Qubit 3.0 fluorometer, size-checked on a Bioanalyzer 2100, and measured again with the KAPA Library Quantification kit. Each immunoSEQ 96-well plate was sequenced on its own single-read 150-cycle Illumina NextSeq 550 flow cell. From the authors' description of their analysis: Because the immunoSEQ output held only junctional sequences and lacked quality scores, the filtering could not match the filtering applied to full-length reads. To assign V/J genes and CDR3, sequences were annotated using PyIR, a Python wrapper for IgBLAST v1.9, with IMGT germline references. Reads were removed for weak V/J assignments (E-value above 1e-6), missing CDR3, stop codons, out-of-frame junctions, or ambiguous translated residues. V3J clonotypes were defined by identical inferred V gene, J gene, and CDR3 amino acid sequence. Percentage overlap between repertoires was computed as shared unique clonotypes divided by the size of the smaller repertoire. RTK rarefaction, the Chao1 estimator, and Recon v2.1 estimates of unobserved clonotypes were used to assess repertoire richness. Generation probabilities were computed with OLGA for all TCRbeta clonotypes obtained by the gDNA method from several donors. TCRdb carries this immuneACCESS record with in-frame sequences only. Its versions omit some clonotypes, under half of them owing to an unresolved V gene in the studies checked, with the rest unexplained. The V and J calls and the clone size are those of that table, but D and trimming were determined from the DNA. A total of almost 750,000 clones appear in this sample, around 70% of them only once. Under 2% of the sample goes to the ten largest clones.

The sequence derives from a young woman in good health. The sample taken for sequencing was memory CD4+ T cells sorted from blood. The sample's cell subset or site label, decoded: CD45RA-negative fraction. The rearranged segments are TRBV7-9 and TRBJ1-4, with no D gene named confidently. The CDR3 here reads CASSLGPFGEKLFF. The DNA sequence is TGTGCCAGCAGCTTAGGACCTTTTGGGGAAAAACTGTTTTTT. Outside the CDR3, residues come from the reference TRBV7-9 and TRBJ1-4 proteins, so the full variable domain is: DTGVSQNPRHKITKRGQNVTFRCDPISEHNRLYWYRQTLGQGPEFLTYFQNEAQLEKSRLLSDRFSAERPKGSFSTLEIQRTEQGDSAMYLCASSLGPFGEKLFFGSGTQLSVL.